Shown below are 17 T cell receptor beta chains from a single sample sequenced in a study of OX40 agonist ivuxolimab in advanced cancers. Preparation of the library involved the immunoSEQ multiplex PCR assay. In TCRdb, the immuneACCESS table is reduced to in-frame sequences with V and J assigned. These tables do not hold every clone; where another copy was compared, an unresolved V gene accounts for under half, and the others remain unexplained. The sample yields approximately 57,000 clones; 88% were counted once. The top ten clonotypes cover under 4% of the sample. The input for sequencing was CD4+ or CD8+ T cells sorted from blood, taken in a trial of the OX40 agonist ivuxolimab. These receptors came from an adult with an advanced solid tumor such as melanoma, head and neck, liver or kidney cancer.

The chain uses TRBV9 and TRBJ2-1; 14 nucleotides line up with TRBD2. Germline loops: CDR1 SGDLS, CDR2 YYNGEE. V shed 0 bases and J 7 bases; nucleotides not matched to a gene: 9. The length of the CDR3 is 18 residues. CDR3: CASSVVGTSGSVRNEQFF. The CDR3 DNA follows: TGTGCCAGCAGCGTAGTAGGGACTAGCGGGAGTGTCAGGAATGAGCAGTTCTTC.

The chain uses TRBV10-3 and TRBJ1-5; no clear D. Trimming cost V 4 bases and J 2 bases, with 15 bases left between them. The CDR3 is 16 amino acids. Looked up from germline, CDR1 is ENHRY and CDR2 is SYGVKD. This CDR3 is CAISVEYGAGNQPQHF. CDR3 DNA sequence: TGTGCCATCAGTGTGGAGTACGGAGCGGGCAATCAGCCCCAGCATTTT.

This chain joins TRBV5-4 and TRBJ2-7; TRBD2 matches at 7 bases. V lost 0 bases and J lost 0; bases outside the gene matches: 6. Per germline, CDR1 SGHNT and CDR2 YYREEE (reference sequence). CDR3 length equals 16 residues. The CDR3: CASSLAPSGNSYEQYF. The DNA for the CDR3 is TGTGCCAGCAGCTTGGCTCCTAGCGGTAACTCCTACGAGCAGTACTTC.

The chain combines TRBV2 with TRBJ1-4; no reliable D call. The germline gives CDR1 SNHLY, CDR2 FYNNEI. This CDR3 has 12 residues. V dropped 6 bases and J dropped 8 bases, with 10 bases sitting between them. This CDR3 is CASRTDGEKLFF. CDR3 sequence (DNA): TGTGCCAGCAGGACGGACGGCGAAAAACTGTTTTTT.

This clone appeared once. V is TRBV19 and J is TRBJ1-1, with 8 bases aligning to TRBD1. This CDR3 is built from 16 residues. Germline values: CDR1 LNHDA, CDR2 SQIVND (reference sequence). Trimming cost V 4 bases and J 1 base; bases outside gene matches: 8. CDR3 sequence (DNA): TGTGCCAGTAGTACCACCTGGACAGGGAGGAACACTGAAGCTTTCTTT. It is translated as CASSTTWTGRNTEAFF. The entire variable domain, with the rest obtained from reference TRBV19 and TRBJ1-1, is as follows: DGGITQSPKYLFRKEGQNVTLSCEQNLNHDAMYWYRQDPGQGLRLIYYSQIVNDFQKGDIAEGYSVSREKKESFPLTVTSAQKNPTAFYLCASSTTWTGRNTEAFFGQGTRLTVV.

The gene calls are TRBV6-1 and TRBJ1-6, with D unclear. Germline CDR1 reads MNHNS; CDR2 reads SASEGT. V was shortened by 3 bases and J by 7 bases, with 16 bases between the two germline ends. The CDR3 sequence is 16 residues long. This CDR3 reads CASSDNLVGLNSPLHF. The CDR3 nucleotides are TGTGCCAGCAGTGATAATCTGGTCGGCTTAAATTCACCCCTCCACTTT.

This chain connects TRBV19 to TRBJ2-1, with 8 bases lining up with TRBD1. CDR3 size: 15 residues. V was pared by 5 bases and J by 4 bases, with 7 bases of the junction left unmatched. Germline V gives CDR1 LNHDA, CDR2 SQIVND (reference sequence). As DNA, the CDR3 is TGTGCCAGTAGTCCGACGGGACAGGAGTACAATGAGCAGTTCTTC. Amino acids: CASSPTGQEYNEQFF.

The chain combines TRBV15 with TRBJ2-1, with D tentatively TRBD2 (5 bases). This CDR3 spans 14 amino acids. Looked up from germline, CDR1 is LNHNV and CDR2 is YYDKDF (reference sequence). V was trimmed by 5 bases and J by 5 bases, leaving 13 bases between them. CDR3 DNA: TGTGCCACCAGCCGGAGGACCATTAACAATGAGCAGTTCTTC. Protein: CATSRRTINNEQFF.

The V call is TRBV28, the J call TRBJ1-1; 9 nucleotides line up with TRBD1. CDR3 length equals 13 residues. Germline assignment: CDR1 MDHEN and CDR2 SYDVKM. CDR3 region: CTHRDRANTEAFF. The DNA for the CDR3 is TGTACCCACCGGGACAGGGCGAACACTGAAGCTTTCTTT.

The V call is TRBV7-9, the J call TRBJ2-7, with D uncertain. Trimming removed 3 bases at V and 3 bases at J, with 9 bases between. This CDR3 is 13 amino acids long. Germline assignment: CDR1 SEHNR and CDR2 FQNEAQ (reference sequence). CDR3 sequence: CASSFNTGYEQYF. CDR3 coding DNA: TGTGCCAGCAGCTTCAACACCGGCTACGAGCAGTACTTC.

This clone was observed once. The chain couples TRBV5-1 to TRBJ2-7; D remains unclear. The CDR3 is 13 residues long. The V and J ends lost 4 bases and 3 bases respectively, with 11 bases between them. Germline assignment: CDR1 SGHRS and CDR2 YFSETQ. DNA of the CDR3: TGCGCCAGCAGCCCCGATCCCCACTACGAGCAGTACTTC. This encodes CASSPDPHYEQYF.

The rearrangement links TRBV7-9 to TRBJ2-4; the match to TRBD2 covers 7 bases. The V gene end was trimmed by 1 base and the J gene end by 0 bases; junction bases not matched to a gene: 6. The germline CDR1 and CDR2 sequences are SEHNR and FQNEAQ (reference sequence). The CDR3 loop spans 17 amino acids. CDR3 sequence: CASSLVILAEAKNIQYF. Here the CDR3 DNA reads TGTGCCAGCAGCTTAGTTATCCTAGCGGAAGCCAAAAACATTCAGTACTTC. The whole variable domain, remainder taken from reference TRBV7-9 and TRBJ2-4, is DTGVSQNPRHKITKRGQNVTFRCDPISEHNRLYWYRQTLGQGPEFLTYFQNEAQLEKSRLLSDRFSAERPKGSFSTLEIQRTEQGDSAMYLCASSLVILAEAKNIQYFGAGTRLSVL.

The chain combines TRBV6-5 with TRBJ1-2; no definite D call. The CDR3 is 14 amino acids. CDR1 is MNHEY, CDR2 SVGAGI, per germline. V lost 5 bases, J lost 2 bases, and 12 bases lay in between. CDR3 in DNA: TGTGCCAGCAGTCAACTAGGTGGCAACTATGGCTACACCTTC. This gives the protein CASSQLGGNYGYTF.

The rearrangement joins TRBV20-1 to TRBJ2-5; D not resolved. Trimming cost V 6 bases and J 0 bases, with 5 bases left between them. The V gene's germline CDR1 is DFQATT and CDR2 SNEGSKA (reference sequence). This CDR3 has 11 amino acids. The CDR3 loop reads CSANYQETQYF. Written as DNA, the CDR3 is TGCAGTGCCAACTACCAAGAGACCCAGTACTTC.

The rearrangement joins TRBV5-1 to TRBJ2-2, with TRBD2 matching 10 bases. The ends lost 0 bases at V and 7 bases at J; junction bases unmatched: 6. This CDR3 is 16 amino acids long. Germline CDR1 SGHRS, CDR2 YFSETQ. CDR3 region: CASSLEAGGSDGELFF. CDR3 nucleotides: TGCGCCAGCAGCTTGGAAGCGGGAGGGTCGGACGGGGAGCTGTTTTTT. Drawing the rest from reference TRBV5-1 and TRBJ2-2, the complete variable domain is KAGVTQTPRYLIKTRGQQVTLSCSPISGHRSVSWYQQTPGQGLQFLFEYFSETQRNKGNFPGRFSGRQFSNSRSEMNVSTLELGDSALYLCASSLEAGGSDGELFFGEGSRLTVL.

The rearrangement uses TRBV28 and TRBJ1-5, with TRBD1 as a possible D gene (6 bases). The CDR3 sequence is 14 residues long. The V gene's germline CDR1 is MDHEN and CDR2 SYDVKM. V was cut by 2 bases and J by 5 bases, with 10 bases left in between. CDR3 loop: CASSLPRGDQPQHF. DNA for the CDR3: TGTGCCAGCAGTTTACCCAGGGGAGATCAGCCCCAGCATTTT. Combining the CDR3 with reference TRBV28 and TRBJ1-5 gives the whole variable domain DVKVTQSSRYLVKRTGEKVFLECVQDMDHENMFWYRQDPGLGLRLIYFSYDVKMKEKGDIPEGYSVSREKKERFSLILESASTNQTSMYLCASSLPRGDQPQHFGDGTRLSIL.

The genes are TRBV7-2 and TRBJ2-1; D is undetermined. V was trimmed by 5 bases and J by 4 bases, leaving 12 bases between them. Germline CDR1 and CDR2: SGHTA and FQGNSA. The CDR3 length is 14 residues. The CDR3 bases are TGTGCCAGCAGCCCCCTCGCCGCGTACAATGAGCAGTTCTTC. Amino acid sequence: CASSPLAAYNEQFF. The entire variable domain, with the rest obtained from reference TRBV7-2 and TRBJ2-1, is as follows: GAGVSQSPSNKVTEKGKDVELRCDPISGHTALYWYRQSLGQGLEFLIYFQGNSAPDKSGLPSDRFSAERTGGSVSTLTIQRTQQEDSAVYLCASSPLAAYNEQFFGPGTRLTVL.